Below, 25 T cell receptor beta chains from the same sample are listed, as sequenced in a study of response to subunit inactivated influenza vaccine (dated by TCRdb to 2017 to 2018). Library creation used RT-PCR. Data came from an Illumina HiSeq 2500. Using fastp trimming at Q25 and MiXCR clonotype assembly, TCRdb reanalyzed the public sequencing data and kept in-frame beta chains. Rows with one shared CDR3 protein collapse into an entry with the most common genes and DNA. This sample is represented by around 200,000 distinct CDR3 sequences; 13% to 15% of them were singletons. The ten largest clones represent about a quarter of the sample. The source was CD8+ T cells sorted from PBMCs, collected around 5 days after vaccination. All receptors derive from a man aged 50 to 59 who received an inactivated influenza vaccine. Donor details come from another sample of the same person, matched by shared clones.

The rearrangement links TRBV2 to TRBJ1-3; possibly TRBD1 for D (5 bases). CDR3 size: 15 residues. V was pared by 6 bases and J by 4 bases, with 16 bases between. The germline V gene encodes CDR1 SNHLY and CDR2 FYNNEI. CDR3 sequence (DNA): TGTGCCAGCAGCTTGGGACGGAGATTGGGAAACACCATATATTTT. Its translation: CASSLGRRLGNTIYF.

There are a few counts of this clonotype. The chain employs TRBV6-2 or TRBV6-3 and TRBJ1-1, with no clear D. CDR3 length equals 11 residues. V lost 7 bases, J lost 7 bases, and 10 bases lay in between. Germline CDR1 and CDR2: MNHEY and SVGEGT. In DNA, the CDR3 is TGTGCCAGCATCAGAGGGCTTGAAGCTTTCTTT. Residues: CASIRGLEAFF.

This chain uses TRBV18 with TRBJ2-6; no definite D call. Trimming pared 5 bases from V and 4 bases from J, leaving 12 bases between. This CDR3 is built from 15 residues. Germline values: CDR1 KGHSH, CDR2 LQKENI. CDR3: CASSSTARGANVLTF. The CDR3 DNA sequence: TGTGCCAGCTCATCAACCGCCAGAGGGGCCAACGTCCTGACTTTC.

This clonotype appeared a few times. The chain combines TRBV29-1 with TRBJ2-7; no firm D call. Germline CDR1 SQVTM, CDR2 ANQGSEA. The CDR3 spans 15 residues. Trimming pared 4 bases from V and 3 bases from J, leaving 19 bases between. The CDR3 DNA reads TGCAGCGTTGGATACCAAAGTAGGGCATTCTACGAGCAGTACTTC. Encoded protein: CSVGYQSRAFYEQYF.

A few counts support this clonotype. The genes are TRBV28 and TRBJ2-7; D unclear. Trimming removed 5 bases from V and 0 bases from J, with 14 bases in between. The CDR3 has 15 residues. Germline V gives CDR1 MDHEN, CDR2 SYDVKM. Here the CDR3 reads CASSPVPAVSYEQYF. CDR3 DNA: TGTGCCAGCAGTCCGGTCCCCGCGGTCTCCTACGAGCAGTACTTC.

The genes are TRBV4-3 and TRBJ1-1, with D maybe TRBD1 (5 bases). The V end was cut by 1 base, the J end by 3 bases, with 12 bases between. The CDR3 has 15 amino acids. CDR1 and CDR2 (germline): LGHNA, YSLEER. In DNA, the CDR3 is TGCGCCAGCAGCCAAGTGTGGGGCGGGGACACTGAAGCTTTCTTT. It specifies CASSQVWGGDTEAFF.

This clonotype was found a few times. The chain links TRBV9 to TRBJ2-5; D unresolved. The V gene lost 0 bases and the J gene lost 2 bases, with 5 bases spanning the gap. This CDR3 comprises 13 residues. Germline V CDR1 and CDR2: SGDLS, YYNGEE. This chain's CDR3 is CASSVVPQETQYF. The CDR3 region has the DNA TGTGCCAGCAGCGTAGTCCCTCAAGAGACCCAGTACTTC.

This clonotype was counted at least ten times. The chain joins TRBV4-3 to TRBJ2-7; tentatively, D is TRBD1 or TRBD2 (5 bases each). The germline V gene has CDR1 LGHNA and CDR2 YSLEER. The length of the CDR3 is 15 residues. V dropped 1 base and J dropped 3 bases, with 13 bases sitting between them. The CDR3 reads CASSQGPGRNYEQYF. CDR3 sequence (DNA): TGCGCCAGCAGCCAAGGTCCGGGACGGAACTACGAGCAGTACTTC.

The chain couples TRBV24-1 to TRBJ1-5; D ambiguous. V shed 0 bases and J shed 4 bases, with 6 bases lying between them. The germline gives CDR1 KGHDR, CDR2 SFDVKD. This CDR3 is 14 amino acids long. CDR3 bases: TGTGCCACCAGTGATTTGGGACTTAATCAGCCCCAGCATTTT. Amino acids: CATSDLGLNQPQHF.

This chain uses TRBV20-1 with TRBJ2-7; 11 nucleotides match TRBD2. Germline lookup yields CDR1 DFQATT and CDR2 SNEGSKA (reference sequence). This CDR3 spans 15 amino acids. Trimming cost V 4 bases and J 5 bases; bases outside gene matches: 10. The CDR3 loop reads CSANSGTSGANEQYF. CDR3 nucleotide sequence: TGCAGTGCTAACTCCGGGACTAGCGGAGCCAACGAGCAGTACTTC.

Notes on this clonotype: Sequence at one end of the junction differs from germline and may be a read error. The chain is built from TRBV4-3 and TRBJ2-2; 10 bases align to TRBD2. Germline V gives CDR1 LGHNA, CDR2 YSLEER. This CDR3 contains 16 residues. As DNA, the CDR3 is TGCGCCAGCGGCCACGTAGCGGGAGGTCGGACCGGGGAGCTGTTTTTT. Protein sequence: CASGHVAGGRTGELFF.

This clonotype came up many times. The V and J genes are TRBV11-2 and TRBJ2-1; TRBD2 matches at 8 bases. The CDR3 length is 16 residues. Germline-derived CDR1 and CDR2 are SGHAT and FQNNGV. V was clipped by 0 bases and J by 4 bases; unmatched bases: 5. The CDR3 DNA reads TGTGCCAGCAGCTTAGATTTCGGGGGGGCTTACAATGAGCAGTTCTTC. This sequence encodes CASSLDFGGAYNEQFF.

The sample holds a few counts of this clonotype. The rearrangement uses TRBV10-3 and TRBJ2-5; 8 positions agree with TRBD2. Germline trimming cut 3 bases from V and 0 bases from J; bases unmatched to any gene: 3. CDR3 length equals 15 residues. Germline lookup yields CDR1 ENHRY and CDR2 SYGVKD. This CDR3 reads CAISDASGYQETQYF. CDR3 nucleotides: TGTGCCATCAGTGATGCTAGCGGGTACCAAGAGACCCAGTACTTC.

This clonotype showed up many times. The chain combines TRBV5-1 with TRBJ2-7; 14 bases map to TRBD2. The CDR3 is made up of 15 amino acids. Losses at the gene ends were 4 bases for V and 5 bases for J; bases not matched to a gene: 5. Germline loops: CDR1 SGHRS, CDR2 YFSETQ. The CDR3 coding sequence is TGCGCCAGCAGCGGGACTAGCGGGAGTCTTAACGAGCAGTACTTC. It translates to CASSGTSGSLNEQYF.

This clonotype was counted at least ten times. V gene TRBV11-2 combines with J gene TRBJ2-3; D possibly corresponds to TRBD1 (5 bases). Per germline, CDR1 SGHAT and CDR2 FQNNGV. The CDR3 totals 15 residues. Trimming pared 1 base from V and 2 bases from J, leaving 10 bases between. DNA of the CDR3: TGTGCCAGCAGCTTAGGGGCAGGGAACACAGATACGCAGTATTTT. This codes for CASSLGAGNTDTQYF.

This clonotype was seen a few times. The chain links TRBV4-1 to TRBJ2-3; 7 bases align to TRBD2. V trimming: 0 bases; J trimming: 1 base; junction bases outside the gene matches: 7. The CDR3 runs 17 residues. Germline V gene data show CDR1 as MGHRA and CDR2 as YSYEKL. CDR3 region: CASSQDSRLAGTDTQYF. CDR3 nucleotides: TGCGCCAGCAGCCAAGATTCCCGACTAGCTGGCACAGATACGCAGTATTTT.

The rearrangement links TRBV11-1 to TRBJ2-5, with TRBD2 identical over 11 bases. This CDR3 has 18 residues. CDR1 is SGHAT and CDR2 is FQDESV in the germline V gene (reference sequence). Trimming removed 8 bases from V and 2 bases from J; junction bases left unmatched: 16. This CDR3 is CASSPGLAALTGQETQYF. As DNA, the CDR3 is TGTGCCAGCTCGCCGGGACTAGCGGCCCTGACCGGACAAGAGACCCAGTACTTC. Full variable domain (outside the CDR3, taken from reference TRBV11-1 and TRBJ2-5): EAEVAQSPRYKITEKSQAVAFWCDPISGHATLYWYRQILGQGPELLVQFQDESVVDDSQLPKDRFSAERLKGVDSTLKIQPAELGDSAMYLCASSPGLAALTGQETQYFGPGTRLLVL.

The table lists this clonotype with a few counts. The genes are TRBV28 and TRBJ1-2; a possible D gene is TRBD1 (5 bases). Between the trimmed V and J ends, which lost 6 bases and 4 bases, there was a span of 21 bases. Germline CDR1 is MDHEN and CDR2 is SYDVKM. The CDR3 loop spans 16 amino acids. For the CDR3, the DNA is TGTGCCAGCAGCGAACCCGACAGCCCCTATCTCTATGGCTACACCTTC. Its translation: CASSEPDSPYLYGYTF.

This clonotype was observed a few times. The chain has TRBV12-3 or TRBV12-4 and TRBJ2-2, with D maybe TRBD2 (5 bases). There are 13 residues in the CDR3. V was cut by 11 bases and J by 2 bases, with 12 bases left in between. The CDR3 DNA reads TGTGCCGCCTCAAGCGGAAACACCGGGGAGCTGTTTTTT. Translation: CAASSGNTGELFF.

In this sample, this clonotype turned up a few times. The J gene is TRBJ2-1, the V gene TRBV5-1, with a weak D call TRBD2 (5 bases). CDR1 SGHRS and CDR2 YFSETQ come from the germline V gene. This CDR3 comprises 15 residues. V lost 4 bases, J lost 3 bases, and 14 bases lay in between. DNA for the CDR3: TGCGCCAGCAGCCACGGGGATGTTCTCTACAATGAGCAGTTCTTC. Protein product: CASSHGDVLYNEQFF.

This clonotype appeared many times. The rearrangement joins TRBV7-2 to TRBJ2-1, with 9 positions matching TRBD1. From germline, CDR1 is SGHTA and CDR2 FQGNSA. V trimming: 5 bases; J trimming: 3 bases; junction bases outside the gene matches: 5. The CDR3 has 15 residues. The CDR3 nucleotides are TGTGCCAGCAGCCTGGACAGGGGTGTCTACAATGAGCAGTTCTTC. Encoded protein: CASSLDRGVYNEQFF.

The V gene is TRBV12-3 or TRBV12-4, the J gene TRBJ2-2; 10 bases line up with TRBD1. After removal of 6 bases from V and 7 bases from J, the junction contained 8 bases not matched to a gene. This CDR3 comprises 15 residues. The CDR3 DNA sequence: TGTGCCAGCAGACCGGACAGGGGGAGTATCGGGGAGCTGTTTTTT. Translation gives CASRPDRGSIGELFF.

Only a few counts were recorded for this clonotype. The rearrangement joins TRBV12-3 or TRBV12-4 to TRBJ2-1, with D possibly being TRBD1 (6 bases). The V and J ends lost 7 bases and 2 bases respectively, with 15 bases between them. There are 15 residues in the CDR3. In DNA form, the CDR3 reads TGTGCCAGCAAGGGGGACGGGAACCCCTACAATGAGCAGTTCTTC. Residues: CASKGDGNPYNEQFF.

The V call is TRBV11-1, the J call TRBJ2-7, with D possibly TRBD2 on 5 matching bases. Per the germline V gene, CDR1 is SGHAT and CDR2 is FQDESV (reference sequence). The CDR3 totals 12 residues. The ends were cut back, 4 bases at V and 7 bases at J, with 11 bases in the middle. CDR3 nucleotides: TGTGCCAGCAGCTCCCTCGGGGATGAGCAGTACTTC. It yields the protein CASSSLGDEQYF.

In this sample, this clonotype turned up once. The rearrangement links TRBV14 to TRBJ2-3; perhaps TRBD1 as D (5 bases). Trimming shortened V by 5 bases and J by 4 bases, and 13 bases separated the two germline ends. Germline V gene sequence: CDR1 SGHDN, CDR2 FVKESK. The CDR3 is made up of 14 amino acids. The CDR3, as DNA: TGTGCCAGCAGCACACGACAGACCCCAGATACGCAGTATTTT. It specifies CASSTRQTPDTQYF.